This T cell receptor (beta chain) was sequenced for a study of blood T cell repertoires in COVID-19. Study information: The samples span acute and convalescent COVID-19 from the United States, Italy and Spain.

Measured with immunoSEQ multiplex PCR; TCRdb has only the in-frame clones, and not every one. The sample yields 100,000 to 150,000 clones, approximately 80% seen once. Sequencing was done on a sample of peripheral blood. This clonotype was obtained from a human donor in a cohort sampled during active COVID-19.

Here the CDR3 DNA reads TGTGCCAGCAGCTTGACGGGGACTAGCGGGGTTAATGAGCAGTTCTTC. Protein product: CASSLTGTSGVNEQFF. The chain has TRBV7-3 and TRBJ2-1, with 13 positions matching TRBD2. The V gene's germline CDR1 is SGHTA and CDR2 FQGTGA. V lost 3 bases, J lost 7 bases, and 6 bases stayed unmatched. The CDR3 contains 16 residues.